The 32 T cell receptor beta chains below were found in one sample sequenced in a study of patients and donors after allogeneic stem cell transplantation (dated by TCRdb to about 2020). The library relied on RT-PCR. The listed sequencing device is NextSeq 550. The public sequencing data were trimmed at Q25 with fastp and processed into clonotypes with MiXCR by TCRdb, which kept only in-frame beta chains. Each entry is one CDR3 protein sequence, shown with its most common DNA and genes. A total of approximately 410,000 distinct CDR3 sequences appear in this sample, under 20% of them only once. The ten largest clonotypes hold less than 8% of the sample. Sequencing was carried out using blood, either unsorted or a sorted T cell fraction (not recorded which). The receptors come from a human donor who was either an allogeneic HSCT recipient or a stem cell or donor lymphocyte infusion donor (not recorded which). It is not recorded whose cells these are; they may come from a transplant donor.

J is TRBJ2-1 and V is TRBV27; 8 bases line up with TRBD2. Germline V gene lookup returns CDR1 MNHEY and CDR2 SMNVEV (reference sequence). Germline trimming cut 7 bases from V and 2 bases from J; bases unmatched to any gene: 7. There are 15 residues in the CDR3. CDR3 loop: CASTHGGGAYNEQFF. CDR3 DNA: TGTGCCAGCACCCACGGGGGGGGCGCCTACAATGAGCAGTTCTTC.

This clonotype was counted a few times. The rearrangement uses TRBV5-1 and TRBJ2-4, with D perhaps matching TRBD1 (6 bases). Per germline, CDR1 SGHRS and CDR2 YFSETQ. The CDR3 has 9 residues. The V gene lost 5 bases and the J gene lost 16 bases, with 10 bases spanning the gap. CDR3 in DNA: TGCGCCAGCAGGGAACAGGGTTACTTC. Its translation is CASREQGYF.

This clonotype was recorded a few times. The rearrangement links TRBV15 to TRBJ2-2; 9 nucleotides match TRBD1. The CDR3 extends over 14 amino acids. V shed 3 bases, J shed 9 bases, and the junction held 5 bases outside the gene matches. Germline lookup yields CDR1 LNHNV and CDR2 YYDKDF (reference sequence). The CDR3 loop is CATSSGQGRRELFF. The CDR3 region has the DNA TGTGCCACCAGCAGCGGACAGGGGAGAAGGGAGCTGTTTTTT.

This clonotype was counted a few times. The chain uses TRBV29-1 and TRBJ1-1; D call uncertain. V shed 5 bases and J shed 0 bases, with 10 bases lying between them. Germline V CDR1 and CDR2: SQVTM, ANQGSEA. CDR3 length: 13 residues. CDR3 region: CSVLKVMNTEAFF. CDR3 sequence (DNA): TGCAGCGTTTTGAAAGTCATGAACACTGAAGCTTTCTTT.

This chain joins TRBV7-2 and TRBJ2-1; 10 nucleotides match TRBD2. Germline CDR1 and CDR2: SGHTA and FQGNSA. This CDR3 is built from 15 residues. J lost 9 bases, V lost 5 bases, and 10 bases had no gene match. The CDR3 DNA sequence: TGTGCCAGCAGCCCGTACCTAGCGGGAGTCGGTGAGCAGTTCTTC. This codes for CASSPYLAGVGEQFF.

The rearrangement links TRBV7-9 to TRBJ2-7, with 10 bases that match TRBD1. J lost 2 bases, V lost 1 base, and 8 bases had no gene match. The V gene's germline CDR1 is SEHNR and CDR2 FQNEAQ (reference sequence). There are 17 residues in the CDR3. The CDR3 is CASSLVSRTGGAYEQYF. The CDR3 region has the DNA TGTGCCAGCAGCTTAGTTTCCCGGACAGGGGGAGCCTACGAGCAGTACTTC.

This clonotype turned up a few times. The V and J genes are TRBV21-1 and TRBJ2-7; no check of the table's D call, TRBD1, against the DNA was made. TRBV21-1 is an annotated pseudogene. This CDR3 comprises 15 residues. Written as DNA, the CDR3 is TGTGCCAGCAGCAAAAAGGACAGGGCCTCCTACGAGCAGTACTTC. Its translation is CASSKKDRASYEQYF.

This chain connects TRBV20-1 to TRBJ2-5; D perhaps matches TRBD2 (5 bases). The CDR3 sequence is 15 residues long. Germline V CDR1 and CDR2: DFQATT, SNEGSKA (reference sequence). With 6 bases removed from V and 2 bases from J, the gap between germline ends came to 19 bases. CDR3 nucleotides: TGCAGTGCCTTCCGGACCGAGGGCAGGCAAGAGACCCAGTACTTC. Residues: CSAFRTEGRQETQYF.

The V and J genes are TRBV11-2 and TRBJ2-7; 16 bases map to TRBD2. The CDR3 runs to 20 residues. Trimming removed 1 base from V and 2 bases from J; junction bases left unmatched: 11. Germline V CDR1 and CDR2: SGHAT, FQNNGV. CDR3: CASSLVGGLAGGPRTYEQYF. Written as DNA, the CDR3 is TGTGCCAGCAGCTTAGTTGGGGGACTAGCGGGGGGGCCTCGAACCTACGAGCAGTACTTC. Full variable domain (missing parts from reference TRBV11-2 and TRBJ2-7): EAGVAQSPRYKIIEKRQSVAFWCNPISGHATLYWYQQILGQGPKLLIQFQNNGVVDDSQLPKDRFSAERLKGVDSTLKIQPAKLEDSAVYLCASSLVGGLAGGPRTYEQYFGPGTRLTVT.

This clonotype has a count of ten or more. The chain carries TRBV24-1 and TRBJ2-2; 11 nucleotides align to TRBD2. The CDR3 loop spans 17 amino acids. The ends lost 4 bases at V and 5 bases at J; junction bases unmatched: 8. Germline CDR1 is KGHDR and CDR2 is SFDVKD. CDR3 region: CATSDGTGTSGTGELFF. The CDR3 nucleotides are TGTGCCACCAGTGACGGCACCGGGACTAGCGGTACCGGGGAGCTGTTTTTT.

The genes are TRBV13 and TRBJ2-2; the D is unclear. The CDR3 runs to 17 residues. Germline V gives CDR1 PRHDT, CDR2 FYEKMQ (reference sequence). Deletions cut 2 bases from V and 6 bases from J, with 19 bases between. The DNA of the CDR3 is TGTGCCAGCAGCTTAAAAGGGCCCATCGACATCCCCGGGGAGCTGTTTTTT. Protein: CASSLKGPIDIPGELFF.

This clonotype was detected a few times. V is TRBV4-2 and J is TRBJ2-2; D gene ambiguous. Between the trimmed V and J ends, which lost 4 bases and 4 bases, there was a span of 13 bases. Germline CDR1 and CDR2: LGHNA and YNFKEQ. CDR3 length: 15 residues. The CDR3 nucleotides read TGTGCCAGCAGCCCCCGGCCGATAGTCACCGGGGAGCTGTTTTTT. Translating it yields CASSPRPIVTGELFF.

This clonotype was found many times. The chain combines TRBV14 with TRBJ2-1; 11 bases are shared with TRBD2. Germline V gives CDR1 SGHDN, CDR2 FVKESK. The CDR3 covers 17 residues. V shed 2 bases, J shed 5 bases, and the junction held 8 bases outside the gene matches. CDR3 residues: CASSQFWATSGNNEQFF. The CDR3 nucleotides read TGTGCCAGCAGCCAATTTTGGGCGACTAGCGGGAACAATGAGCAGTTCTTC.

This clonotype has just a few counts. This chain uses TRBV6-4 with TRBJ2-5, with a weak D call TRBD2 (5 bases). This CDR3 comprises 14 residues. Per germline, CDR1 MRHNA and CDR2 SNTAGT. V lost 8 bases and J lost 5, with 18 bases in between. The CDR3 DNA reads as TGTGCCAGCTGCCCCCCCGGACGCGGGGAGACCCAGTACTTC. As protein: CASCPPGRGETQYF.

This clonotype was seen only a few times. This rearrangement joins TRBV20-1 to TRBJ2-3; no definite D call. V dropped 1 base and J dropped 6 bases, with 5 bases sitting between them. The CDR3 has 11 amino acids. The germline CDR1 and CDR2 sequences are DFQATT and SNEGSKA (reference sequence). The CDR3 reads CSARVGDTQYF. CDR3 DNA: TGCAGTGCTAGAGTAGGGGATACGCAGTATTTT.

This clonotype was counted between two and nine times. The chain employs TRBV29-1 and TRBJ2-7; D may be TRBD1 (6 bases). In germline, CDR1 is SQVTM, CDR2 ANQGSEA. The CDR3 covers 13 residues. Trimming stripped 4 bases from V and 2 bases from J, with 12 bases between. CDR3 DNA sequence: TGCAGCGTTGGGGGCACAGGGACCTACGAGCAGTACTTC. Encoded protein: CSVGGTGTYEQYF.

In this sample, this clonotype turned up many times. The V gene is TRBV9, the J gene TRBJ2-7; 8 bases line up with TRBD2. Trimming cost V 0 bases and J 0 bases; bases outside gene matches: 5. Germline-derived CDR1 and CDR2 are SGDLS and YYNGEE. This CDR3 spans 16 amino acids. The CDR3 DNA reads TGTGCCAGCAGCGTAGGGACTAGCCGAAGCTCCTACGAGCAGTACTTC. Amino acid sequence: CASSVGTSRSSYEQYF.

In this sample, this clonotype turned up a few times. This chain uses TRBV20-1 with TRBJ2-2, with D perhaps TRBD2 (6 bases). Trimming pared 6 bases from V and 3 bases from J, leaving 17 bases between. Germline V lookup: CDR1 DFQATT, CDR2 SNEGSKA (reference sequence). The CDR3 is 15 residues long. The chain's CDR3 is CSATEGTLYTGELFF. The CDR3 nucleotides read TGCAGTGCCACGGAAGGGACTCTCTACACCGGGGAGCTGTTTTTT.

V gene TRBV11-3 combines with J gene TRBJ2-2; possibly TRBD1 for D (5 bases). The V end was cut by 0 bases, the J end by 1 base, with 9 bases between. The germline V gene encodes CDR1 SGHNT and CDR2 YENEEA. This CDR3 is 16 amino acids long. The CDR3 is CASSLDGQRNTGELFF. The CDR3 DNA reads as TGTGCCAGCAGCTTAGATGGACAAAGGAACACCGGGGAGCTGTTTTTT.

This clonotype appeared a few times. The chain employs TRBV7-9 and TRBJ2-7, with TRBD1 matching over 7 bases. J was trimmed by 3 bases and V by 5 bases; bases with no gene match: 10. The length of the CDR3 is 15 residues. Germline lookup yields CDR1 SEHNR and CDR2 FQNEAQ (reference sequence). This CDR3 reads CASSPPVDRVYEQYF. The CDR3 DNA is TGTGCCAGCAGCCCCCCGGTTGACAGGGTCTACGAGCAGTACTTC.

This clonotype appeared a few times. The CDR3 nucleotides read TGTGCCAGCAGTTACTCGGGACAGTTGAACACTGAAGCTTTCTTT. Protein: CASSYSGQLNTEAFF. The gene calls are TRBV6-5 and TRBJ1-1; 7 bases agree with TRBD1. Per germline, CDR1 MNHEY and CDR2 SVGAGI. CDR3 length equals 15 residues. Trimming removed 0 bases from V and 0 bases from J; junction bases left unmatched: 1.

This clonotype turned up a few times. The CDR3 coding sequence is TGTGCCAGCTCACCACAACGGGATGAGCAGTTCTTC. Amino acids: CASSPQRDEQFF. J is TRBJ2-1 and V is TRBV18; D call uncertain. Germline V lookup: CDR1 KGHSH, CDR2 LQKENI. The V end was cut by 1 base, the J end by 8 bases, with 6 bases between. CDR3 length equals 12 residues.

Only a few counts were recorded for this clonotype. The chain combines TRBV5-1 with TRBJ2-6; D is undetermined. Germline CDR1 is SGHRS and CDR2 is YFSETQ. The CDR3 contains 16 residues. V shed 1 base and J shed 2 bases, with 10 bases lying between them. The CDR3 DNA reads as TGCGCCAGCAGCTTGAATTGGGCCCCTGGGGCCAACGTCCTGACTTTC. Encoded protein: CASSLNWAPGANVLTF.

The chain recombines TRBV2 with TRBJ2-7, with D perhaps matching TRBD1 (6 bases). The V gene's germline CDR1 is SNHLY and CDR2 FYNNEI. The CDR3 length is 15 residues. Trimming removed 3 bases at V and 2 bases at J, with 14 bases between. CDR3 sequence reads: CASSEDSRGPYEQYF. CDR3 coding DNA: TGTGCCAGCAGTGAGGATTCCAGGGGACCCTACGAGCAGTACTTC.

The chain is built from TRBV11-3 and TRBJ2-4; D unclear. The germline V gene has CDR1 SGHNT and CDR2 YENEEA. The CDR3 totals 11 residues. The germline V and J ends were trimmed by 6 bases and 11 bases, with 11 bases remaining between them. Here the CDR3 DNA reads TGTGCCAGCAGGATATCGGCCGTTCAGTACTTC. This translates into CASRISAVQYF.

V and J are TRBV5-4 and TRBJ2-7; 9 bases are a match to TRBD2. V lost 2 bases, J lost 2 bases, and 5 bases stayed unmatched. In germline, CDR1 is SGHNT, CDR2 YYREEE (reference sequence). The CDR3 covers 15 residues. The DNA for the CDR3 is TGTGCCAGCAGCTTAGCTAGCGGGGCCCCCTACGAGCAGTACTTC. Protein product: CASSLASGAPYEQYF.

This clonotype was counted between two and nine times. The chain recombines TRBV7-3 with TRBJ1-1; TRBD1 matches 8 bases. Trimming at V came to 4 bases and at J to 0 bases, leaving 7 bases not matched to a gene. Germline V gives CDR1 SGHTA, CDR2 FQGTGA. This CDR3 contains 16 residues. CDR3 in amino acids: CASSWRQGFLNTEAFF. The CDR3 DNA is TGTGCCAGCAGCTGGAGACAGGGGTTTTTGAACACTGAAGCTTTCTTT.

This chain links TRBV4-3 with TRBJ1-4, with TRBD1 identical over 9 bases. From germline, CDR1 is LGHNA and CDR2 YSLEER. This CDR3 has 16 amino acids. With V trimmed by 3 bases and J by 4 bases, 6 bases remained unmatched. Written as DNA, the CDR3 is TGCGCCAGCAGCCAGGTGGGACAGGGCCTTAATGAAAAACTGTTTTTT. It yields the protein CASSQVGQGLNEKLFF.

There are a few counts of this clonotype. The V gene is TRBV11-2, the J gene TRBJ1-2; 7 bases fit TRBD1. The V gene end was trimmed by 5 bases and the J gene end by 2 bases; junction bases not matched to a gene: 8. The CDR3 runs to 15 residues. Looked up from germline, CDR1 is SGHAT and CDR2 is FQNNGV. The CDR3 reads CASSTLPDRNYGYTF. CDR3 DNA: TGTGCCAGCAGCACCTTACCGGACAGGAACTATGGCTACACCTTC.

In this sample, this clonotype turned up a few times. The chain employs TRBV20-1 and TRBJ2-1; D might be TRBD2 (5 bases). In germline, CDR1 is DFQATT, CDR2 SNEGSKA (reference sequence). V was trimmed by 3 bases and J by 2 bases, leaving 8 bases between them. The CDR3 spans 13 residues. CDR3 DNA: TGCAGTGCTAGGACTAATCCCTACAATGAGCAGTTCTTC. Translation gives CSARTNPYNEQFF.

This clonotype was counted between two and nine times. The chain employs TRBV2 and TRBJ2-7; 8 nucleotides agree with TRBD1. Germline CDR1 SNHLY, CDR2 FYNNEI. The CDR3 covers 15 residues. Trimming removed 8 bases from V and 1 base from J; junction bases left unmatched: 10. The CDR3 here is CASGDPGQASYEQYF. CDR3 sequence (DNA): TGTGCCAGCGGAGACCCGGGACAGGCTTCCTACGAGCAGTACTTC.

This clonotype was detected only a few times. The J gene is TRBJ1-1, the V gene TRBV27; D not certain. The germline CDR1 and CDR2 sequences are MNHEY and SMNVEV (reference sequence). V was trimmed by 5 bases and J by 1 base, leaving 11 bases between them. The CDR3 has 14 residues. In DNA form, the CDR3 reads TGTGCCAGCAGTAGTCGCAGTGAGAACACTGAAGCTTTCTTT. Encoded protein: CASSSRSENTEAFF.